The 24 T cell receptor beta chains below were found in one sample sequenced in a study of cytomegalovirus exposure and HLA in healthy donors. This PCR relied on a set of 60 Vbeta primers and 13 Jbeta primers. Repertoires were generated with immunoSEQ multiplex PCR, while TCRdb's copy carries only in-frame clones and drops some. The sample has approximately 250,000 clones, approximately 78% seen once. The sequencing sample was made of PBMCs. These receptors all stem from a boy between 5 and 17 years old in good health and CMV-seronegative.

This chain connects TRBV18 to TRBJ2-3; 9 bases map to TRBD2. With V trimmed by 3 bases and J by 0 bases, 7 bases remained unmatched. This CDR3 comprises 17 residues. CDR1 and CDR2 from the germline V gene are KGHSH and LQKENI. The CDR3 DNA reads as TGTGCCAGCTCACCCTTTGGAGCGGGGGGTAGCACAGATACGCAGTATTTT. As protein: CASSPFGAGGSTDTQYF.

A remark on this clone: At one boundary the junction diverges from the germline segment, which might be a read error. This sequence joins TRBV30 and TRBJ2-5; D possibly corresponds to TRBD2 (5 bases). Germline V CDR1 and CDR2: GTSNPN, SVGIG (reference sequence). The length of the CDR3 is 11 residues. The CDR3 DNA follows: TGTGCCGGGAGCTATGGAGAGACCCAGTACTTC. This translates into CAGSYGETQYF. The variable domain in full, with the rest retrieved from reference TRBV30 and TRBJ2-5, is SQTIHQWPATLVQPVGSPLSLECTVEGTSNPNLYWYRQAAGRGLQLLFYSVGIGQISSEVPQNLSASRPQDRQFILSSKKLLLSDSGFYLCAGSYGETQYFGPGTRLLVL.

The chain recombines TRBV11-2 with TRBJ2-4, with a possible D match to TRBD1 (6 bases). Germline-derived CDR1 and CDR2 are SGHAT and FQNNGV. V was cut by 1 base and J by 7 bases, with 8 bases left in between. The CDR3 totals 13 residues. The CDR3 loop reads CASSLAGANIQYF. The CDR3 DNA sequence: TGTGCCAGCAGCTTAGCAGGGGCTAACATTCAGTACTTC.

This chain connects TRBV2 to TRBJ1-4, with TRBD1 matching 10 bases. The germline CDR1 and CDR2 sequences are SNHLY and FYNNEI. The V and J ends lost 5 bases and 3 bases, in that order; junction bases with no gene match: 9. The length of the CDR3 is 17 residues. The DNA of the CDR3 is TGTGCCAGCAGTAAATTCCCCGGACAGGGGGCTAATGAAAAACTGTTTTTT. Translation: CASSKFPGQGANEKLFF.

V and J are TRBV19 and TRBJ2-3, with a weak D call TRBD2 (5 bases). Germline-derived CDR1 and CDR2 are LNHDA and SQIVND (reference sequence). V lost 5 bases to trimming and J lost 5 bases, with 14 bases between them. The CDR3 sequence is 14 residues long. For the CDR3, the DNA is TGTGCCAGTAGTCCTGTGTGGGCGGGAGATACGCAGTATTTT. Amino acids: CASSPVWAGDTQYF.

This clone was counted a few times. The genes are TRBV5-1 and TRBJ2-2; 9 bases are a match to TRBD2. This CDR3 comprises 14 residues. J was trimmed by 5 bases and V by 4 bases; bases with no gene match: 3. Germline CDR1 reads SGHRS; CDR2 reads YFSETQ. The DNA for the CDR3 is TGCGCCAGCAGCCCTAGCGGGAATACCGGGGAGCTGTTTTTT. Translation: CASSPSGNTGELFF.

The rearrangement links TRBV5-6 to TRBJ2-3, with D perhaps matching TRBD1 (6 bases). The CDR3 consists of 16 residues. The V gene's germline CDR1 is SGHDT and CDR2 YYEEEE. The germline V and J ends were trimmed by 3 bases and 8 bases, with 22 bases remaining between them. CDR3 DNA: TGTGCCAGCAGCTACACTGGACAGTTGAGCATGGGTACGCAGTATTTT. Its translation: CASSYTGQLSMGTQYF.

Only a few counts were recorded for this clone. CDR3: CASRAGGNQPQHF. The CDR3 DNA reads as TGTGCCAGCAGGGCCGGGGGCAATCAGCCCCAGCATTTT. V and J are TRBV2 and TRBJ1-5; D uncertain. This CDR3 is 13 amino acids long. V shed 6 bases and J shed 2 bases, with 8 bases lying between them. The germline CDR1 and CDR2 sequences are SNHLY and FYNNEI. Together with reference TRBV2 and TRBJ1-5, the CDR3 gives the full variable domain: EPEVTQTPSHQVTQMGQEVILRCVPISNHLYFYWYRQILGQKVEFLVSFYNNEISEKSEIFDDQFSVERPDGSNFTLKIRSTKLEDSAMYFCASRAGGNQPQHFGDGTRLSIL.

The sample holds a few counts of this clone. V usage is TRBV19 and J usage is TRBJ1-2, with D uncertain. Germline values: CDR1 LNHDA, CDR2 SQIVND (reference sequence). The CDR3 loop spans 13 amino acids. The V end lost 0 bases, the J end lost 2 bases, and 4 bases lay between the germline ends. CDR3 sequence (DNA): TGTGCCAGTAGTATAGACCTGAACTATGGCTACACCTTC. This sequence encodes CASSIDLNYGYTF.

The V gene is TRBV5-5, the J gene TRBJ2-1; 10 bases map to TRBD1. The CDR3 covers 14 residues. With 4 bases clipped from V and 5 bases from J, the junction kept 3 bases outside the gene matches. From germline, CDR1 is SGHKS and CDR2 YYEKEE (reference sequence). CDR3 residues: CASSIGQGDNEQFF. The CDR3, as DNA: TGTGCCAGCAGCATAGGACAGGGGGACAATGAGCAGTTCTTC.

The chain joins TRBV5-1 to TRBJ2-1; 10 bases align to TRBD2. The CDR3 length is 17 residues. Trimming took 4 bases from V and 0 from J; bases not matched to a gene: 7. Per germline, CDR1 SGHRS and CDR2 YFSETQ. The CDR3, as DNA: TGCGCCAGCAGCCCGGGTCGGACTAGCGGCTCCTACAATGAGCAGTTCTTC. It codes for CASSPGRTSGSYNEQFF.

To note about this clone: The sample holds other DNA sequences that translate to the same CDR3. The chain combines TRBV10-3 with TRBJ2-7; TRBD1 might be the D (6 bases). Germline loops: CDR1 ENHRY, CDR2 SYGVKD. The V end was cut by 6 bases, the J end by 4 bases, with 13 bases between. The CDR3 sequence is 13 residues long. CDR3 residues: CAIRRTEHYEQYF. The CDR3 region has the DNA TGTGCCATCAGGCGGACAGAGCATTACGAGCAGTACTTC.

This chain uses TRBV7-9 with TRBJ2-7; 9 bases are a match to TRBD1. Per germline, CDR1 SEHNR and CDR2 FQNEAQ (reference sequence). There are 16 residues in the CDR3. The V segment lost 2 bases and the J segment 0 bases; nucleotides outside the gene matches: 5. CDR3 in DNA: TGTGCCAGCAGCTTATGGGGACAGGGCGTCTCCTACGAGCAGTACTTC. Residues: CASSLWGQGVSYEQYF.

A few counts support this clone. The CDR3 coding sequence is TGTGCCAGCAGCTTGGTTGTGCCGGCAGGGGACACTGAAGCTTTCTTT. This encodes CASSLVVPAGDTEAFF. This chain connects TRBV5-6 to TRBJ1-1; TRBD1 might be the D (6 bases). Trimming cost V 0 bases and J 3 bases, with 15 bases left between them. The CDR3 spans 16 residues. CDR1 is SGHDT and CDR2 is YYEEEE in the germline V gene.

The CDR3, as DNA: TGCGCCAGCAGCGGAGGACTAGCCGCGAACACCGGGGAGCTGTTTTTT. Translated, it gives CASSGGLAANTGELFF. The chain is built from TRBV5-1 and TRBJ2-2; TRBD2 matches at 8 bases. The CDR3 runs to 16 residues. From germline, CDR1 is SGHRS and CDR2 YFSETQ. After removal of 4 bases from V and 0 bases from J, the junction contained 5 bases not matched to a gene.

This clone appeared a few times. The chain couples TRBV25-1 to TRBJ2-5; a weak D match, TRBD2 (5 bases). The DNA matches TRBJ2-7 better at its end, which makes the J call doubtful. The CDR3 loop spans 13 amino acids. The germline gives CDR1 MGHDK, CDR2 SYGVNS. CDR3 in amino acids: CASSGTLNYEQYF. CDR3 nucleotides: TGTGCCAGCAGTGGGACTCTGAACTACGAGCAGTACTTC.

In this sample, this clone turned up once. The chain employs TRBV11-3 and TRBJ1-4, with D possibly TRBD1 on 6 matching bases. Germline assignment: CDR1 SGHNT and CDR2 YENEEA. V lost 2 bases, J lost 2 bases, and 6 bases lay in between. CDR3 length: 14 residues. In nucleotides, the CDR3 is TGTGCCAGCAGCTTAACAGGGACTAATGAAAAACTGTTTTTT. This translates into CASSLTGTNEKLFF.

This sequence joins TRBV9 and TRBJ2-7; 7 positions agree with TRBD2. This CDR3 is 16 amino acids long. V was pared by 4 bases and J by 2 bases, with 12 bases of the junction left unmatched. Per germline, CDR1 SGDLS and CDR2 YYNGEE. The chain's CDR3 is CASSSGSGHRAYEQYF. For the CDR3, the DNA is TGTGCCAGCAGCTCCGGTAGCGGGCACCGAGCCTACGAGCAGTACTTC. The entire variable domain, with the rest obtained from reference TRBV9 and TRBJ2-7, is as follows: DSGVTQTPKHLITATGQRVTLRCSPRSGDLSVYWYQQSLDQGLQFLIQYYNGEERAKGNILERFSAQQFPDLHSELNLSSLELGDSALYFCASSSGSGHRAYEQYFGPGTRLTVT.

V usage is TRBV2 and J usage is TRBJ2-7; 13 bases agree with TRBD2. This CDR3 is built from 16 residues. The junction had 10 bases not matched to a gene; V was cut back by 7 bases and J by 4 bases. CDR1 SNHLY and CDR2 FYNNEI come from the germline V gene. CDR3 DNA sequence: TGTGCCAGCAAGACTAGCGGGGGGCCTTTCCCTTACGAGCAGTACTTC. It specifies CASKTSGGPFPYEQYF.

This chain links TRBV5-1 with TRBJ2-7, with 8 bases lining up with TRBD2. The germline gives CDR1 SGHRS, CDR2 YFSETQ. The J segment lost 4 bases and the V segment lost 0 bases, leaving 3 bases of the junction unmatched. CDR3 size: 14 residues. Here the CDR3 reads CASSLGGTRYEQYF. DNA of the CDR3: TGCGCCAGCAGCTTGGGCGGGACTAGATACGAGCAGTACTTC.

The V and J genes are TRBV15 and TRBJ2-5, with TRBD2 identical over 7 bases. The CDR3 runs 14 residues. The J segment lost 3 bases and the V segment lost 3 bases, leaving 4 bases of the junction unmatched. Germline CDR1 and CDR2: LNHNV and YYDKDF (reference sequence). CDR3 loop: CATSRREGKETQYF. The DNA for the CDR3 is TGTGCCACCAGCAGGAGGGAGGGGAAAGAGACCCAGTACTTC.

V gene TRBV30 combines with J gene TRBJ2-7, with TRBD1 identical over 12 bases. CDR1 is GTSNPN and CDR2 is SVGIG in the germline V gene (reference sequence). The CDR3 length is 18 residues. V was pared by 1 base and J by 0 bases, with 10 bases of the junction left unmatched. CDR3 sequence reads: CAWSGGTGGSLASYEQYF. The DNA of the CDR3 is TGTGCCTGGAGTGGAGGGACAGGGGGCTCCCTTGCCTCCTACGAGCAGTACTTC.

The chain has TRBV13 and TRBJ1-3; D possibly corresponds to TRBD1 (5 bases). In germline, CDR1 is PRHDT, CDR2 FYEKMQ (reference sequence). This CDR3 comprises 13 residues. Trimming took off 1 base at V and 8 bases at J, with 9 bases between the two ends. Here the CDR3 DNA reads TGTGCCAGCAGCTTAGATCGGGGGGACACCATATATTTT. Residues: CASSLDRGDTIYF.

The genes are TRBV5-4 and TRBJ1-2, with D possibly matching TRBD1 (5 bases). This CDR3 is 14 amino acids long. V was pared by 3 bases and J by 6 bases, with 15 bases between. Looked up from germline, CDR1 is SGHNT and CDR2 is YYREEE (reference sequence). The CDR3, as DNA: TGTGCCAGCAGCTCCCAAGGGACTTTTGATGGCTACACCTTC. Translation gives CASSSQGTFDGYTF.